The source of this T cell receptor beta chain is a study of T cells after yellow fever vaccination. The CDR3 loop spans 20 amino acids. Germline lookup yields CDR1 SNHLY and CDR2 FYNNEI. V lost 2 bases to trimming and J lost 0 bases, with 22 bases between them. Template switching with 5'RACE generated the TCR cDNA and added a universal primer site and UMIs. TCRdb re-derived calls from the 5' RACE reads in MiXCR, one entry per CDR3 protein. Here the sample spans some 500,000 distinct CDR3 sequences, approximately 15% being singletons. The chain has TRBV2 and TRBJ1-4, with TRBD1 as a possible D gene (6 bases). The input for sequencing was PBMCs, taken on the day of the yellow fever booster vaccination. This receptor was obtained from a man aged 25 to 45 who received the YFV17D yellow fever vaccine. The CDR3: CASSEFGQGLRRTTNEKLFF. In DNA, the CDR3 is TGTGCCAGCAGTGAATTCGGTCAGGGGTTAAGGCGCACAACTAATGAAAAACTGTTTTTT.